The clone carrying this T cell receptor (beta chain) was found many times. Its antigen is unidentified. The data belong to a study of blood T cells in healthy people across ages. Study outcomes and limitations: Unsorted PBMCs ruled out conclusive naive versus antigen-experienced comparison. Donor CMV status, an unknown factor, possibly confounded changes in expanded clonotypes.

A sample-barcoded 5' primer and a J-beta primer mix were used in a second PCR of roughly 6 to 12 cycles. One entry per CDR3 protein results from TCRdb running MiXCR on the 5' RACE reads. The sample consists of 750,000 to 950,000 distinct CDR3 sequences, 25% to 35% of them appearing once. CDR1 SGHTA and CDR2 FQGNSA come from the germline V gene. V shed 6 bases, J shed 3 bases, and the junction held 9 bases outside the gene matches. This CDR3 contains 16 residues. The sample was also linked to a second study, of T cells of mothers and their children.

Material for sequencing was blood. The TCR comes from a middle-aged woman in good health. V usage is TRBV7-2 and J usage is TRBJ1-2; 11 bases match TRBD1. The CDR3 sequence is CASSTLGQGADYGYTF. CDR3 in DNA: TGTGCCAGCAGTACACTAGGACAGGGGGCGGACTATGGCTACACCTTC.